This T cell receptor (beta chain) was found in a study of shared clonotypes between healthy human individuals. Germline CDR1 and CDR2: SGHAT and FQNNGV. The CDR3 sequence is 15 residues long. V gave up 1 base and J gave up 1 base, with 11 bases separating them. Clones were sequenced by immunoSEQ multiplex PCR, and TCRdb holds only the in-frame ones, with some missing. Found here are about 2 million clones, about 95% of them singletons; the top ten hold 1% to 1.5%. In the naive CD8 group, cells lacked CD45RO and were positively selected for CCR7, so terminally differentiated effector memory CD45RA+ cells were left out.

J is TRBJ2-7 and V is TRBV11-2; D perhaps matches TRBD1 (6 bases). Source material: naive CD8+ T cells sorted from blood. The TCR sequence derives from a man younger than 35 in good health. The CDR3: CASSLAGQRSYEQYF. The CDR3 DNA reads TGTGCCAGCAGCTTAGCCGGACAGCGATCCTACGAGCAGTACTTC.